What follows are 22 T cell receptor beta chains derived from one specimen sequenced in a study of T cell clusters in autoimmune cytopenias. Some 40,000 genome equivalents of blood DNA were amplified for TRB. TRB was amplified by touch-down multiplex PCR, primer pools A and B combined. One entry per CDR3 protein, without DNA, is what TCRdb gives after re-calling the multiplex PCR reads. In all, the sample yields 2,900 or so distinct CDR3 sequences. The sequencing sample was made of peripheral blood. These receptors were collected from a human donor with an autoimmune cytopenia or autoimmune hepatitis (not recorded which).

Considering frequency, this clonotype is medium-sized. The V and J genes are TRBV12-3 or TRBV12-4 and TRBJ1-4; TCRdb picks TRBD1, but there is no DNA to check that call. The CDR3 runs to 14 residues. CDR3 sequence: CASSFRQGAEKLFF.

This clonotype is deemed medium-sized (0.01 to 0.1%) by its frequency. The chain joins TRBV4-3 to TRBJ2-1; the TRBD2 assignment by TCRdb is unverifiable without DNA. Germline V CDR1 and CDR2: LGHNA, YSLEER. This CDR3 contains 18 residues. CDR3 sequence reads: CASSQDLLRGASYNEQFF.

Its frequency marks this clonotype as medium-sized (0.01 to 0.1%). The rearrangement uses TRBV5-6 and TRBJ2-2; TCRdb returns TRBD1, unconfirmable since there is no DNA. CDR3 size: 17 residues. The germline CDR1 and CDR2 sequences are SGHDT and YYEEEE. CDR3: CASSSLWDRGSIGELFF. The variable domain in full, completed from reference TRBV5-6 and TRBJ2-2, reads DAGVTQSPTHLIKTRGQQVTLRCSPKSGHDTVSWYQQALGQGPQFIFQYYEEEERQRGNFPDRFSGHQFPNYSSELNVNALLLGDSALYLCASSSLWDRGSIGELFFGEGSRLTVL.

This clonotype ranks as medium-sized in terms of frequency. CDR3 protein: CASRGYTDTQYF. The chain is built from TRBV6-6 and TRBJ2-3. CDR1 MNHNY and CDR2 SVGAGI come from the germline V gene (reference sequence). The CDR3 has 12 residues.

This clonotype counts as medium-sized by frequency. The chain carries TRBV19 and TRBJ1-1. Germline loops: CDR1 LNHDA, CDR2 SQIVND (reference sequence). CDR3 length: 12 amino acids. This CDR3 is CASSPLNTEAFF.

By frequency, this clonotype registers medium-sized (0.01 to 0.1%). The chain joins TRBV7-9 to TRBJ1-3; without DNA, the TCRdb call of TRBD1 cannot be checked. This CDR3 is 13 amino acids long. Germline-derived CDR1 and CDR2 are SEHNR and FQNEAQ (reference sequence). CDR3 loop: CASSLAGVDTIYF.

This clonotype is identified as medium-sized from frequency. This chain uses TRBV29-1 with TRBJ2-5; the D gene TCRdb calls, TRBD2, cannot be checked with no DNA. CDR1 is SQVTM, CDR2 ANQGSEA, per germline. CDR3 size: 13 residues. CDR3 residues: CSVEKSGLETQYF.

This clonotype is identified as medium-sized from frequency. The rearrangement joins TRBV20-1 to TRBJ1-5; the TCRdb call, TRBD1, lacks DNA for checking. CDR1 is DFQATT and CDR2 is SNEGSKA in the germline V gene (reference sequence). The CDR3 spans 15 residues. The CDR3 is CSVQSGADSNQPQHF.

According to its frequency, this clonotype is medium-sized. The rearrangement links TRBV6-5 to TRBJ2-7; TCRdb's assignment of TRBD1 cannot be checked, as there is no DNA. The CDR3 runs to 13 residues. Germline-derived CDR1 and CDR2 are MNHEY and SVGAGI. CDR3 amino acids: CASRNRGSYEQYF.

This clonotype is called medium-sized based on its frequency. This chain connects TRBV15 to TRBJ2-2. This CDR3 is built from 12 residues. Per germline, CDR1 LNHNV and CDR2 YYDKDF (reference sequence). CDR3 in amino acids: CATSRDPGELFF. The full variable domain, its missing parts supplied by reference TRBV15 and TRBJ2-2, is DAMVIQNPRYQVTQFGKPVTLSCSQTLNHNVMYWYQQKSSQAPKLLFHYYDKDFNNEADTPDNFQSRRPNTSFCFLDIRSPGLGDTAMYLCATSRDPGELFFGEGSRLTVL.

This clonotype shows up as large by frequency. The chain couples TRBV29-1 to TRBJ1-2; TCRdb gives TRBD1 as the D gene, but with no DNA this cannot be confirmed. The length of the CDR3 is 14 residues. CDR1 is SQVTM and CDR2 is ANQGSEA in the germline V gene. CDR3 sequence reads: CSVERTRLNYGYTF.

This clonotype ranks as medium-sized in terms of frequency. The rearrangement uses TRBV27 and TRBJ2-3; TCRdb picks TRBD2, but there is no DNA to check that call. The germline gives CDR1 MNHEY, CDR2 SMNVEV (reference sequence). The CDR3 totals 18 residues. The CDR3 sequence: CASRPGLAGAWGTDTQYF.

This clonotype is called medium-sized based on its frequency. The chain recombines TRBV5-4 with TRBJ2-1; TCRdb lists TRBD2, though no DNA is available to test this call. Germline V gives CDR1 SGHNT, CDR2 YYREEE (reference sequence). This CDR3 comprises 15 residues. Here the CDR3 reads CASSLLGTAYNEQFF. Looking up the rest from reference TRBV5-4 and TRBJ2-1 gives the full variable domain: ETGVTQSPTHLIKTRGQQVTLRCSSQSGHNTVSWYQQALGQGPQFIFQYYREEENGRGNFPPRFSGLQFPNYSSELNVNALELDDSALYLCASSLLGTAYNEQFFGPGTRLTVL.

Its frequency marks this clonotype as medium-sized. The CDR3 loop reads CASSARDYGYTF. The chain employs TRBV19 and TRBJ1-2; absent DNA, TCRdb's TRBD1 call cannot be checked. This CDR3 region has 12 residues. The germline V gene has CDR1 LNHDA and CDR2 SQIVND (reference sequence).

This clonotype is called medium-sized based on its frequency. CDR3 region: CASSIDASGGPPQHF. This sequence joins TRBV19 and TRBJ1-5; without DNA, the TCRdb call of TRBD1 cannot be checked. This CDR3 has 15 amino acids. CDR1 LNHDA and CDR2 SQIVND come from the germline V gene (reference sequence).

This clonotype is classed as medium-sized by frequency. The chain joins TRBV6-5 to TRBJ1-1; TCRdb reports TRBD1, a call that lacks DNA to check it against. From germline, CDR1 is MNHEY and CDR2 SVGAGI. This CDR3 has 14 residues. The CDR3 loop reads CASSSGTPNTEAFF.

This clonotype ranks as medium-sized in terms of frequency. The chain combines TRBV6-2 or TRBV6-3 with TRBJ2-1; TCRdb outputs TRBD1, but without DNA this stays unchecked. The germline CDR1 and CDR2 sequences are MNHEY and SVGEGT. CDR3 length: 12 amino acids. CDR3 sequence reads: CASSSPGGIELF.

Its frequency marks this clonotype as medium-sized. The chain has TRBV12-3 or TRBV12-4 and TRBJ2-1; the TCRdb D gene call, TRBD1, has no DNA to confirm it. This CDR3 contains 15 residues. CDR3 region: CASSPGGQGYNEQFF.

In terms of frequency, this clonotype is medium-sized (0.01 to 0.1%). V gene TRBV6-2 or TRBV6-3 combines with J gene TRBJ2-1. Germline V gene lookup returns CDR1 MNHEY and CDR2 SVGEGT. The CDR3 is 15 residues long. The CDR3 region is CASSLGQVSYNEQFF.

In terms of frequency, this clonotype is medium-sized (0.01 to 0.1%). The CDR3 is CASSAAAGKGQETKYF. J is TRBJ2-5 and V is TRBV6-1; with no DNA, the TCRdb D assignment of TRBD1 cannot be verified. Germline loops: CDR1 MNHNS, CDR2 SASEGT. This CDR3 has 16 amino acids.

This clonotype registers medium-sized by frequency. This rearrangement joins TRBV6-5 to TRBJ2-2; with no DNA, the TCRdb D assignment of TRBD2 cannot be verified. Germline assignment: CDR1 MNHEY and CDR2 SVGAGI. The length of the CDR3 is 15 residues. CDR3 residues: CASSFTSGGTGELFF.

This clonotype is labeled medium-sized based on frequency. The rearrangement joins TRBV6-5 to TRBJ1-6. CDR3 size: 13 residues. Germline values: CDR1 MNHEY, CDR2 SVGAGI. CDR3 in amino acids: CASSYDGNSPLHF.